This T cell receptor beta chain was sequenced during a study of T cells in localized non-small cell lung cancer. In the case of this clone: The antigen is undetermined.

Findings and limits, study-wide: Uninvolved adjacent lung showed higher T cell clonality than tumor. Only one tumor region was sequenced, so heterogeneity remains possible. Turning up in adjacent lung were a median roughly 50 of the top 100 tumor clones.

Germline V gives CDR1 MDHEN, CDR2 SYDVKM. V lost 3 bases and J 4 bases, leaving 15 bases between the germline ends. CDR3 length: 15 residues. Here immunoSEQ multiplex PCR was the method, and the copy in TCRdb shows in-frame clones only, minus some. The table has 53,000 or so clones, roughly nine tenths seen once; the top ten hold 20%. This specimen was peripheral blood, taken before any cancer treatment. The receptor was isolated from a man between 40 and 75 years old with stage I lung adenocarcinoma. The V and J genes are TRBV28 and TRBJ1-2; weak D call: TRBD1 (5 bases). The CDR3 sequence is CASSFPRGRGYGYTF. The CDR3 coding sequence is TGTGCCAGCAGTTTCCCCCGAGGGAGGGGCTATGGCTACACCTTC.